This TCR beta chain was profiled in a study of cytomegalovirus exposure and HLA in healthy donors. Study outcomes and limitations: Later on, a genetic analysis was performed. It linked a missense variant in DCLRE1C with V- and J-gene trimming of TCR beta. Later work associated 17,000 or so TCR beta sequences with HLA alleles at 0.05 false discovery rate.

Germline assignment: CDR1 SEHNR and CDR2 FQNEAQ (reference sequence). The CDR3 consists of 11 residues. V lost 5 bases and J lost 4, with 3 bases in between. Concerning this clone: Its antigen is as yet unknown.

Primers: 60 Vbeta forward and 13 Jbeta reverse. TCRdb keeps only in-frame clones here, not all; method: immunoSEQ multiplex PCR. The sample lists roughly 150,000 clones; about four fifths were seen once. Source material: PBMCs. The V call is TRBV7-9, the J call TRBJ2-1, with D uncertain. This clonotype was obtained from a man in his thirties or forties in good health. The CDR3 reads CASSPYNEQFF. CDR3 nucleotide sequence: TGTGCCAGCAGCCCATACAATGAGCAGTTCTTC.